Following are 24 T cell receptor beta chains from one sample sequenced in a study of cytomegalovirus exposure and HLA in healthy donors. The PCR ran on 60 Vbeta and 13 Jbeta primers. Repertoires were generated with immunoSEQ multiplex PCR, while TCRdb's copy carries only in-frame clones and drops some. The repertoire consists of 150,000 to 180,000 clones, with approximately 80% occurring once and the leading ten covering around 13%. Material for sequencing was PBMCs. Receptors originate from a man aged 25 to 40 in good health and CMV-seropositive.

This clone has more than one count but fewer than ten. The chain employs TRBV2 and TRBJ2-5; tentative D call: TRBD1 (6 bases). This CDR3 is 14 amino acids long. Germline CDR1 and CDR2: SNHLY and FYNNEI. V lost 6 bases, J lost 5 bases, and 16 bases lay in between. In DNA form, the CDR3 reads TGTGCCAGCAGAGCGACAGGCGGCGCGGAGACCCAGTACTTC. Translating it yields CASRATGGAETQYF. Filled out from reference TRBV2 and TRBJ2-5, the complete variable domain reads EPEVTQTPSHQVTQMGQEVILRCVPISNHLYFYWYRQILGQKVEFLVSFYNNEISEKSEIFDDQFSVERPDGSNFTLKIRSTKLEDSAMYFCASRATGGAETQYFGPGTRLLVL.

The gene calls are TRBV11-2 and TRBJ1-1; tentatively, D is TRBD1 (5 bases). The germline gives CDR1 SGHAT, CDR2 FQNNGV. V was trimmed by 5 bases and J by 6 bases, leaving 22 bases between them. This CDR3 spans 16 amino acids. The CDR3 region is CASSRIFGGADPEAFF. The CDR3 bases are TGTGCCAGCAGCCGGATCTTCGGAGGGGCGGACCCTGAAGCTTTCTTT.

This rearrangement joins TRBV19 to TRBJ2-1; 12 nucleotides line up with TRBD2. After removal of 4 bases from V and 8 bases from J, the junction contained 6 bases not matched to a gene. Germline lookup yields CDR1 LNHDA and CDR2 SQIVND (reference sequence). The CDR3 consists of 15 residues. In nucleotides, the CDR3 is TGTGCCAGTAGTAAGACTAGCGGGAGTGGGGATGAGCAGTTCTTC. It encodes CASSKTSGSGDEQFF.

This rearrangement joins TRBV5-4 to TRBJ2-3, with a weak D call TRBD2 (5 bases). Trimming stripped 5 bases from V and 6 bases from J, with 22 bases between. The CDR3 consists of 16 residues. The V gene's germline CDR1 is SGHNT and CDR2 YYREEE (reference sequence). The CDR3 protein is CASSSDLLLVEDTQYF. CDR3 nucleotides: TGTGCCAGCAGTTCGGACTTACTCTTGGTTGAGGATACGCAGTATTTT.

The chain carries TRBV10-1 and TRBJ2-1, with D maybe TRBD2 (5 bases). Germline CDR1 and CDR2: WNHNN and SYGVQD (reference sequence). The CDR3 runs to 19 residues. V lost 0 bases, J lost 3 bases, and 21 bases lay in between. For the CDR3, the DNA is TGCGCCAGCAGTGAGTCGCCCCCCTGGTCAGCGGCCAGCTACAATGAGCAGTTCTTC. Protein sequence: CASSESPPWSAASYNEQFF.

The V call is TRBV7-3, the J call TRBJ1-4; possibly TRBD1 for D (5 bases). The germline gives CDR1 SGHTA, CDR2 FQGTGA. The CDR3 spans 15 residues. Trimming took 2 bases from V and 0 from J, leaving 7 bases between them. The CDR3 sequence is CASSLETATNEKLFF. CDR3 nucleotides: TGTGCCAGCAGCTTAGAGACAGCAACTAATGAAAAACTGTTTTTT.

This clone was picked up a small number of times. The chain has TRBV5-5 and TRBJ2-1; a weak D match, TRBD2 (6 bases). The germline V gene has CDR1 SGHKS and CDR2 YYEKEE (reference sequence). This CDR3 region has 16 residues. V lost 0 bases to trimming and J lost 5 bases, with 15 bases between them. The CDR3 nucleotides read TGTGCCAGCAGCTTGGCCCTTAGCGGTTCCCACAATGAGCAGTTCTTC. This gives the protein CASSLALSGSHNEQFF.

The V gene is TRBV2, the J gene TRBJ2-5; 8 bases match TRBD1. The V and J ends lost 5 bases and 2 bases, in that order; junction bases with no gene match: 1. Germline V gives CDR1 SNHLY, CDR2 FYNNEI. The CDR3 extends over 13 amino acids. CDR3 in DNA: TGTGCCAGCAGTACAGGGGGGCAAGAGACCCAGTACTTC. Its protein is CASSTGGQETQYF. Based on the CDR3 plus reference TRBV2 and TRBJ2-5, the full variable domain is EPEVTQTPSHQVTQMGQEVILRCVPISNHLYFYWYRQILGQKVEFLVSFYNNEISEKSEIFDDQFSVERPDGSNFTLKIRSTKLEDSAMYFCASSTGGQETQYFGPGTRLLVL.

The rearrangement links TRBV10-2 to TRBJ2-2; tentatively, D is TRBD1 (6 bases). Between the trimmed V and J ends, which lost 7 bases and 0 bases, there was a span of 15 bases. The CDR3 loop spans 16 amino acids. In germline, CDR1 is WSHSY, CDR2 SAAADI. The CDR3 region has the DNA TGCGCCAGCAATAACGTCCGGACAGCGAACACCGGGGAGCTGTTTTTT. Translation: CASNNVRTANTGELFF.

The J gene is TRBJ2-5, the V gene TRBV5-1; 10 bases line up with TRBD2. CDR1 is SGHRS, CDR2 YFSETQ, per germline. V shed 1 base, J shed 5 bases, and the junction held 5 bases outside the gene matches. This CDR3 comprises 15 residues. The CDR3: CASSLPSGRLETQYF. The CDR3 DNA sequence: TGCGCCAGCAGCTTGCCTAGCGGGAGACTTGAGACCCAGTACTTC.

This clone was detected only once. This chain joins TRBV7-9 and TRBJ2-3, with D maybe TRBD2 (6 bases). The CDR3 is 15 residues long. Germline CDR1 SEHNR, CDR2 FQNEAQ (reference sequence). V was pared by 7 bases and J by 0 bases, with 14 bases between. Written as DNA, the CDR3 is TGTGCCAGCACCTTCCCGGGACTCAGCACAGATACGCAGTATTTT. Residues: CASTFPGLSTDTQYF.

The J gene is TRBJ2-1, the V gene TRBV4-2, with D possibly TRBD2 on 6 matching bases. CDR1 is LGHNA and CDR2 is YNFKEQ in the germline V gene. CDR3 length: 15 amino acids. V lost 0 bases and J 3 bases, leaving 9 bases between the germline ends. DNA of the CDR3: TGTGCCAGCAGCCAAGAGCTAGCGAACTACAATGAGCAGTTCTTC. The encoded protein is CASSQELANYNEQFF.

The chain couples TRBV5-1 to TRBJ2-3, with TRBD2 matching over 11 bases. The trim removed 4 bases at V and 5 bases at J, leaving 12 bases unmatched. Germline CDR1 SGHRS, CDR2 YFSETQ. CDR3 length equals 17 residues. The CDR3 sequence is CASSGYITSGRVDTQYF. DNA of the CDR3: TGCGCCAGCAGCGGGTATATTACTAGCGGGAGAGTAGATACGCAGTATTTT.

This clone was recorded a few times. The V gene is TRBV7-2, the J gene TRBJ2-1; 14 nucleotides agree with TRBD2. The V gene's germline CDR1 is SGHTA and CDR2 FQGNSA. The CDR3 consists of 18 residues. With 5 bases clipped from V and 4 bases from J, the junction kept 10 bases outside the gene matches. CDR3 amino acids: CASSPLGTSGSRYNEQFF. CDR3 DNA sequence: TGTGCCAGCAGCCCCCTGGGGACTAGCGGGAGTAGGTACAATGAGCAGTTCTTC.

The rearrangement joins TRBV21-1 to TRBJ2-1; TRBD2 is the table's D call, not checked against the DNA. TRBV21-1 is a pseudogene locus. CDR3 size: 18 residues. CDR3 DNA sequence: TGTGCCAGCAGCAAAGTTGCGGTGTGGCGGCCCAAGGCGGATGAGCAGTTCTTC. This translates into CASSKVAVWRPKADEQFF.

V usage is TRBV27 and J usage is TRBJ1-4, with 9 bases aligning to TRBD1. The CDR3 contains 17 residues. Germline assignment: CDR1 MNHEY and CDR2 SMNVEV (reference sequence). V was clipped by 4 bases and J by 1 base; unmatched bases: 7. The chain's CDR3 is CASSSSRDRETNEKLFF. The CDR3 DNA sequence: TGTGCCAGCAGTTCGTCCCGGGACAGGGAAACTAATGAAAAACTGTTTTTT. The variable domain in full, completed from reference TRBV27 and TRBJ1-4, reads EAQVTQNPRYLITVTGKKLTVTCSQNMNHEYMSWYRQDPGLGLRQIYYSMNVEVTDKGDVPEGYKVSRKEKRNFPLILESPSPNQTSLYFCASSSSRDRETNEKLFFGSGTQLSVL.

CDR3 region: CATGTSEDEQYF. CDR3 nucleotides: TGTGCCACTGGGACTAGCGAGGACGAGCAGTACTTC. The genes are TRBV15 and TRBJ2-7, with 10 bases aligning to TRBD2. J was trimmed by 5 bases and V by 9 bases; bases with no gene match: 4. CDR3 size: 12 residues. Germline V gene data show CDR1 as LNHNV and CDR2 as YYDKDF (reference sequence).

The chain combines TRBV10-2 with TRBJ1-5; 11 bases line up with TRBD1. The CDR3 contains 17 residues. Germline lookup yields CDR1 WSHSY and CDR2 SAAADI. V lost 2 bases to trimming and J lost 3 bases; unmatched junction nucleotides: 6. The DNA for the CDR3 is TGCGCCAGCAGTGAGAAACCGGACAGGGGGCCCAATCAGCCCCAGCATTTT. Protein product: CASSEKPDRGPNQPQHF.

This CDR3 is CATGRGTEAFF. The CDR3 DNA follows: TGTGCCACCGGGAGGGGCACTGAAGCTTTCTTT. The chain recombines TRBV6-5 with TRBJ1-1, with D maybe TRBD1 (5 bases). Germline lookup yields CDR1 MNHEY and CDR2 SVGAGI. Trimming took off 10 bases at V and 4 bases at J, with 10 bases between the two ends. This CDR3 contains 11 residues.

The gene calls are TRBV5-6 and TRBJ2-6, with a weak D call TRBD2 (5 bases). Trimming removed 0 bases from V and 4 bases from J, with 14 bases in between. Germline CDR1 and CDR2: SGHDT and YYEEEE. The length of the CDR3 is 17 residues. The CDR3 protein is CASSLGSAGSGANVLTF. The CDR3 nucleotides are TGTGCCAGCAGCTTGGGAAGCGCTGGGAGCGGGGCCAACGTCCTGACTTTC.

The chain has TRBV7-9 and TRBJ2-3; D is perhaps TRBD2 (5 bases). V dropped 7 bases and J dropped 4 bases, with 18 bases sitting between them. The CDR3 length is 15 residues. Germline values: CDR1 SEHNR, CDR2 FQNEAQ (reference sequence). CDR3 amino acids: CASTAPGVAPDTQYF. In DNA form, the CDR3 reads TGTGCCAGCACCGCTCCCGGGGTGGCCCCAGATACGCAGTATTTT.

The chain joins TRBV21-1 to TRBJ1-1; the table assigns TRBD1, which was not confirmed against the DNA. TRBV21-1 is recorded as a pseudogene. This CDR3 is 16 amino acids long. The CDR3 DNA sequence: TGTGCCAGCAGCAAAGGGAACAGGGGGCAGTTCACTGAAGCTTTCTTT. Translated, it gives CASSKGNRGQFTEAFF.

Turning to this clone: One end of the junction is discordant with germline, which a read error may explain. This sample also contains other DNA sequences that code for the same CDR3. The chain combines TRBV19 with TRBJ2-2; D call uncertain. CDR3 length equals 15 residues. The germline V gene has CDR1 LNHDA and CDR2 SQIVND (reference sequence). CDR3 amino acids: CASSIVGRNTGELFF. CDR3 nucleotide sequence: TGTGCCAGTAGTATAGTGGGCAGGAACACTGGGGAGCTGTTTTTT.

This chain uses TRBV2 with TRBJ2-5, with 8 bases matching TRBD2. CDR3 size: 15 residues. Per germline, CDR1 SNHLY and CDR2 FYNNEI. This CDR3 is CAVKAQAGAQETQYF. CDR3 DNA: TGTGCGGTTAAGGCTCAAGCGGGAGCCCAAGAGACCCAGTACTTC.